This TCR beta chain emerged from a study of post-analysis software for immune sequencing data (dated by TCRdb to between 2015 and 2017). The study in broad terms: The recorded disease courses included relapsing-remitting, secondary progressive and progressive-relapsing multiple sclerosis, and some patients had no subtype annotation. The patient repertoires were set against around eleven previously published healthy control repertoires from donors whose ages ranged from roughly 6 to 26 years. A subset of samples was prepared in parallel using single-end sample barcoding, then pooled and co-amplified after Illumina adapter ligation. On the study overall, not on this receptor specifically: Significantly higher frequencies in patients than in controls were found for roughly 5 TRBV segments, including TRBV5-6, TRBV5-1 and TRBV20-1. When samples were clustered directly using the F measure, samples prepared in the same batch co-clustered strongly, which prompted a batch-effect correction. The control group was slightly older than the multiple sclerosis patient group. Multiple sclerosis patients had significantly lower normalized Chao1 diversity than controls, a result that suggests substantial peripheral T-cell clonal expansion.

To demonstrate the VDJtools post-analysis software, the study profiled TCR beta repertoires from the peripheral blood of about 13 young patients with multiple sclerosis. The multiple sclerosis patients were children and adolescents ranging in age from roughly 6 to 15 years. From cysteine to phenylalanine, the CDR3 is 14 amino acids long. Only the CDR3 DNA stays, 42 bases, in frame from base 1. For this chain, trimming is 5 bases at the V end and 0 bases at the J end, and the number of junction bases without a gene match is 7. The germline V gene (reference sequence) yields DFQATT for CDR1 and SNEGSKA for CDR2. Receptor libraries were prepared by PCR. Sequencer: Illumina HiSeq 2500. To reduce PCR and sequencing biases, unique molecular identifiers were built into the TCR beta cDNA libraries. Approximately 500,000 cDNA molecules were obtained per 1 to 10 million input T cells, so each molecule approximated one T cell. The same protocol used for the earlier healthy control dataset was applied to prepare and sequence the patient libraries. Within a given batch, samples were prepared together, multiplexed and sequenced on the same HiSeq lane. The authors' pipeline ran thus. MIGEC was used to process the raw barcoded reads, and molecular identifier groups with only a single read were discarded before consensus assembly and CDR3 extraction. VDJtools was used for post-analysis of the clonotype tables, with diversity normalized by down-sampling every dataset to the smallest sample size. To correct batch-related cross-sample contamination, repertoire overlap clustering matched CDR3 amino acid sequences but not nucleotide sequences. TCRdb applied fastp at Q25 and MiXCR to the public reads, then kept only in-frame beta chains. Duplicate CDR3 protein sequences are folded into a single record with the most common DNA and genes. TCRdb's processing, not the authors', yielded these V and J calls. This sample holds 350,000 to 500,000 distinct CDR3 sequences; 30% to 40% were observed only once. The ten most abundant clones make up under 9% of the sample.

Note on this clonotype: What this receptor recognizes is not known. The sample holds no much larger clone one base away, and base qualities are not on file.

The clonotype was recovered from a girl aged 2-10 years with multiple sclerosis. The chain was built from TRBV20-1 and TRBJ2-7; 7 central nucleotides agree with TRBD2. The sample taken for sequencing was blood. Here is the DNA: TGCAGTGCTGGCCCAGCGGGAAGCTCCTACGAGCAGTACTTC. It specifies CSAGPAGSSYEQYF.